Following are 24 T cell receptor beta chains from one sample sequenced in a study of early T cells in non-severe SARS-CoV-2 infection. One entry per CDR3 protein results from TCRdb running MiXCR on the 5' RACE reads. Of tens of thousands of distinct CDR3 sequences listed, 12% are singletons. Sequenced sample: whole blood. The receptors come from an adult who was a healthcare worker with PCR-confirmed SARS-CoV-2 infection or an uninfected control (not recorded which).

The V call is TRBV29-1, the J call TRBJ1-4; D uncertain. Germline CDR1 SQVTM, CDR2 ANQGSEA. The CDR3 runs 12 residues. V lost 5 bases and J 8 bases, leaving 12 bases between the germline ends. The CDR3 region has the DNA TGCAGCGTTAGGTTAACGGGGGAAAAACTGTTTTTT. This translates into CSVRLTGEKLFF.

This clonotype showed up just a few times. The chain employs TRBV7-6 and TRBJ1-1; D not resolved. Germline V gene data show CDR1 as SGHVS and CDR2 as FNYEAQ. The V gene lost 1 base and the J gene lost 6 bases, with 6 bases spanning the gap. The CDR3 loop spans 12 amino acids. CDR3 coding DNA: TGTGCCAGCAGCTTAGTTGGGGCTGAAGCTTTCTTT. Residues: CASSLVGAEAFF.

The rearrangement uses TRBV19 and TRBJ1-6; D is possibly TRBD1 (5 bases). With 5 bases removed from V and 5 bases from J, the gap between germline ends came to 13 bases. The CDR3 contains 15 residues. CDR1 is LNHDA, CDR2 SQIVND, per germline (reference sequence). This CDR3 is CASSPDRRDNSPLHF. The DNA of the CDR3 is TGTGCCAGTAGTCCAGACAGACGGGATAATTCACCCCTCCACTTT.

Note on this clonotype: Since a much larger clone is just one base distant, this may be a read error. V gene TRBV19 combines with J gene TRBJ2-7, with D possibly TRBD1 on 6 matching bases. The V gene's germline CDR1 is LNHDA and CDR2 SQIVND (reference sequence). The length of the CDR3 is 13 residues. Trimming took 2 bases from V and 5 from J, leaving 10 bases between them. CDR3 coding DNA: TGTGCCAGTAGTATACAGGGGTGGAACGAGCAGTACTTC. It translates to CASSIQGWNEQYF.

This clonotype was counted many times. This chain joins TRBV2 and TRBJ2-5, with D unclear. Trimming took 10 bases from V and 5 from J, leaving 14 bases between them. The CDR3 covers 12 residues. Germline CDR1 SNHLY, CDR2 FYNNEI. CDR3 sequence: CATTSRAETQYF. In DNA form, the CDR3 reads TGTGCCACTACTTCTCGGGCGGAGACCCAGTACTTC.

The chain combines TRBV7-2 with TRBJ2-1; D call uncertain. From germline, CDR1 is SGHTA and CDR2 FQGNSA. V was shortened by 1 base and J by 0 bases, with 7 bases between the two germline ends. This CDR3 region has 15 residues. CDR3 coding DNA: TGTGCCAGCAGCTTAGTGGCTAGCTCCTACAATGAGCAGTTCTTC. This encodes CASSLVASSYNEQFF.

The rearrangement joins TRBV24-1 to TRBJ2-1; the match to TRBD2 covers 8 bases. The CDR3 contains 18 residues. Germline V CDR1 and CDR2: KGHDR, SFDVKD. Trimming removed 5 bases from V and 2 bases from J; junction bases left unmatched: 13. In DNA form, the CDR3 reads TGTGCCACCAGTGGCGCGGGGGGCGGGAGAGTTCCCTACAATGAGCAGTTCTTC. This encodes CATSGAGGGRVPYNEQFF.

This clonotype was picked up a small number of times. J is TRBJ1-1 and V is TRBV27; the D gene is possibly TRBD1 (5 bases). Trimming left V 6 bases short and J 3 bases short, with 11 bases between. CDR3 length equals 13 residues. Looked up from germline, CDR1 is MNHEY and CDR2 is SMNVEV (reference sequence). This chain's CDR3 is CASSHGTDTEAFF. The CDR3 DNA reads as TGTGCCAGCAGCCACGGGACTGACACTGAAGCTTTCTTT.

This clonotype was observed at least ten times. The chain employs TRBV6-6 and TRBJ2-1; the match to TRBD2 covers 11 bases. The CDR3 consists of 14 residues. Unmatched junction bases numbered 7, after V lost 7 bases and J lost 8 bases. CDR1 is MNHNY, CDR2 SVGAGI, per germline (reference sequence). CDR3 coding DNA: TGTGCCAGCAAAATAGCGGGGGGGCCTGATGAGCAGTTCTTC. The encoded protein is CASKIAGGPDEQFF.

The V and J genes are TRBV28 and TRBJ1-2, with D possibly TRBD1 on 5 matching bases. CDR1 is MDHEN, CDR2 SYDVKM, per germline. The CDR3 is made up of 16 amino acids. V lost 10 bases, J lost 0 bases, and 21 bases lay in between. The CDR3 sequence: CATPLSRENSNYGYTF. CDR3 DNA: TGTGCCACCCCCCTTTCCAGGGAGAACTCTAACTATGGCTACACCTTC.

This clonotype was recorded at least ten times. J is TRBJ2-6 and V is TRBV5-7, with TRBD1 matching 9 bases. TRBV5-7 has ORF status, its function being uncertain. The CDR3 length is 18 residues. V shed 6 bases, J shed 1 base, and the junction held 11 bases outside the gene matches. CDR3 sequence (DNA): TGTGCCAGCACCCCCCGAGGGACAGGGACTTCTGGGGCCAACGTCCTGACTTTC. This encodes CASTPRGTGTSGANVLTF.

This clonotype was seen a few times. The chain links TRBV6-6 to TRBJ1-2; 7 nucleotides align to TRBD1. The CDR3 length is 17 residues. Germline-derived CDR1 and CDR2 are MNHNY and SVGAGI (reference sequence). J was trimmed by 1 base and V by 5 bases; bases with no gene match: 13. In DNA form, the CDR3 reads TGTGCCAGCAGTCCCCGACCGACGACAGGGATTAACTATGGCTACACCTTC. Its protein product is CASSPRPTTGINYGYTF.

This chain uses TRBV29-1 with TRBJ2-1, with a weak D call TRBD1 (5 bases). The CDR3 runs 12 residues. The V end lost 7 bases, the J end lost 6 bases, and 13 bases lay between the germline ends. The germline V gene has CDR1 SQVTM and CDR2 ANQGSEA. This chain's CDR3 is CSAQPGPNEQFF. CDR3 bases: TGCAGCGCCCAACCAGGGCCCAATGAGCAGTTCTTC.

Many counts were recorded for this clonotype. CDR3 coding DNA: TGCGCCAGCAGATCCCCGGGACGGACAAACCGAGATACGCAGTATTTT. Translated, it gives CASRSPGRTNRDTQYF. This chain joins TRBV4-1 and TRBJ2-3, with D perhaps matching TRBD1 or TRBD2 (5 bases each). The CDR3 loop spans 16 amino acids. The germline gives CDR1 MGHRA, CDR2 YSYEKL. V lost 6 bases, J lost 5 bases, and 21 bases lay in between.

The chain recombines TRBV4-1 with TRBJ2-7; D ambiguous. Per the germline V gene, CDR1 is MGHRA and CDR2 is YSYEKL. The V end lost 5 bases, the J end lost 4 bases, and 15 bases lay between the germline ends. This CDR3 is 14 amino acids long. In nucleotides, the CDR3 is TGCGCCAGCAGCTTCCTGCTCGGTTCTTACGAGCAGTACTTC. Encoded protein: CASSFLLGSYEQYF.

V and J are TRBV3-1 and TRBJ2-3, with D hard to call. The CDR3 length is 12 residues. Germline CDR1 is LGHDT and CDR2 is YNNKEL (reference sequence). The ends were cut back, 7 bases at V and 0 bases at J, with 5 bases in the middle. For the CDR3, the DNA is TGTGCCAGCACCGATAGCACAGATACGCAGTATTTT. It translates to CASTDSTDTQYF.

This clonotype was seen only a few times. This chain uses TRBV4-3 with TRBJ2-3, with 8 bases aligning to TRBD2. CDR3 length equals 16 residues. The ends lost 4 bases at V and 2 bases at J; junction bases unmatched: 8. CDR1 and CDR2 (germline): LGHNA, YSLEER. The CDR3 loop reads CASSPSSAGATDTQYF. Here the CDR3 DNA reads TGCGCCAGCAGCCCTTCATCAGCGGGAGCCACAGATACGCAGTATTTT.

There are a few counts of this clonotype. The chain employs TRBV7-2 and TRBJ2-7; 11 bases fit TRBD1. Unmatched junction bases numbered 7, after V lost 0 bases and J lost 9 bases. Germline lookup yields CDR1 SGHTA and CDR2 FQGNSA. There are 15 residues in the CDR3. This chain's CDR3 is CASSLAPGQGARQYF. The CDR3 nucleotides read TGTGCCAGCAGCTTAGCGCCTGGACAGGGGGCGCGGCAGTACTTC.

Ten or more counts support this clonotype. CDR3 sequence reads: CSVERGAGTYNEQFF. The CDR3 DNA reads TGCAGCGTTGAAAGGGGGGCTGGAACCTACAATGAGCAGTTCTTC. The genes are TRBV29-1 and TRBJ2-1, with D possibly called TRBD1 or TRBD2 (6 bases each). Germline V gene sequence: CDR1 SQVTM, CDR2 ANQGSEA. This CDR3 has 15 residues. V dropped 2 bases and J dropped 2 bases, with 13 bases sitting between them.

This chain uses TRBV9 with TRBJ2-7; D possibly uses TRBD1 or TRBD2 (5 bases each). Germline loops: CDR1 SGDLS, CDR2 YYNGEE. Trimming pared 0 bases from V and 0 bases from J, leaving 10 bases between. CDR3 length equals 15 residues. The CDR3 spells CASSVDGASSYEQYF. The CDR3 bases are TGTGCCAGCAGCGTAGACGGGGCCAGCTCCTACGAGCAGTACTTC.

The chain is built from TRBV5-1 and TRBJ2-7; TRBD2 aligns across 7 bases. V was pared by 3 bases and J by 4 bases, with 7 bases of the junction left unmatched. The CDR3 is 14 amino acids. CDR1 is SGHRS, CDR2 YFSETQ, per germline. For the CDR3, the DNA is TGCGCCAGCAGCTCGTCCGGGACTAAATACGAGCAGTACTTC. Its translation: CASSSSGTKYEQYF.

This clonotype was counted many times. The chain uses TRBV19 and TRBJ1-4, with 7 bases identical to TRBD1. In germline, CDR1 is LNHDA, CDR2 SQIVND (reference sequence). The V segment lost 4 bases and the J segment 8 bases; nucleotides outside the gene matches: 16. This CDR3 contains 17 residues. CDR3 sequence: CASSTLWTGHYEEKLFF. DNA of the CDR3: TGTGCCAGTAGTACCCTGTGGACAGGCCACTACGAGGAAAAACTGTTTTTT. Variable domain in full (rest from reference TRBV19 and TRBJ1-4): DGGITQSPKYLFRKEGQNVTLSCEQNLNHDAMYWYRQDPGQGLRLIYYSQIVNDFQKGDIAEGYSVSREKKESFPLTVTSAQKNPTAFYLCASSTLWTGHYEEKLFFGSGTQLSVL.

This clonotype came up many times. The rearrangement joins TRBV29-1 to TRBJ1-2; tentatively, D is TRBD1 (6 bases). CDR3 length: 13 amino acids. V lost 7 bases and J lost 8, with 20 bases in between. CDR1 and CDR2 from the germline V gene are SQVTM and ANQGSEA. CDR3 residues: CSALPGGREGYTF. The CDR3, as DNA: TGCAGCGCCCTTCCCGGGGGCCGGGAAGGCTACACCTTC.

The rearrangement joins TRBV7-9 to TRBJ2-3, with 8 bases that match TRBD1. Germline values: CDR1 SEHNR, CDR2 FQNEAQ (reference sequence). The ends lost 0 bases at V and 4 bases at J; junction bases unmatched: 9. The CDR3 is 17 amino acids. The CDR3 coding sequence is TGTGCCAGCAGCTTAGCAGGGACAGGACCGGGACCAGATACGCAGTATTTT. This sequence encodes CASSLAGTGPGPDTQYF.